These 7 T cell receptor beta chains came from one sample sequenced in a study of a mutant IDH1 vaccine in newly diagnosed glioma. For these receptors, no antigen is known. Documented time point: week 35, safety follow-up. Every single dose of the vaccine, 300 ug of mutant IDH1 20-mer peptide, came with topical imiquimod. Profiling relied on immunoSEQ multiplex PCR, and the TCRdb table lists in-frame clones only, not all of them. The repertoire consists of about 46,000 clones, with 92% occurring once and the leading ten covering less than 2.5%. The material was PBMCs, obtained from a glioma patient whose treatment included an IDH1 peptide vaccine. Receptors originate from a man aged 50-59 years with glioma.

This chain links TRBV6-6 with TRBJ2-7; either TRBD1 or TRBD2 may supply D (5 bases each). The CDR3 loop spans 13 amino acids. The V gene lost 5 bases and the J gene lost 9 bases, with 17 bases spanning the gap. Germline V gene sequence: CDR1 MNHNY, CDR2 SVGAGI (reference sequence). The CDR3, as DNA: TGTGCCAGCAGTCTCAGGGACGCAAACGGGCAGTACTTC. Encoded protein: CASSLRDANGQYF.

CDR3 loop: CASRSRAGANVLTF. Here the CDR3 DNA reads TGTGCCAGTAGGAGCCGCGCCGGGGCCAACGTCCTGACTTTC. The J gene is TRBJ2-6, the V gene TRBV19; D ambiguous. Germline CDR1 is LNHDA and CDR2 is SQIVND (reference sequence). The CDR3 covers 14 residues. Trimming pared 6 bases from V and 4 bases from J, leaving 10 bases between. The complete variable domain, with remaining parts taken from reference TRBV19 and TRBJ2-6, reads DGGITQSPKYLFRKEGQNVTLSCEQNLNHDAMYWYRQDPGQGLRLIYYSQIVNDFQKGDIAEGYSVSREKKESFPLTVTSAQKNPTAFYLCASRSRAGANVLTFGAGSRLTVL.

About this clone itself: At one end the junction does not follow the germline gene, possibly because of a read error. This sequence joins TRBV9 and TRBJ2-2, with D uncertain. Per germline, CDR1 SGDLS and CDR2 YYNGEE. This CDR3 is 12 amino acids long. For the CDR3, the DNA is TGTGCCAGCAGCGCCAACAACGGGGAGCTGTTTTTT. This encodes CASSANNGELFF. Filled out from reference TRBV9 and TRBJ2-2, the complete variable domain reads DSGVTQTPKHLITATGQRVTLRCSPRSGDLSVYWYQQSLDQGLQFLIQYYNGEERAKGNILERFSAQQFPDLHSELNLSSLELGDSALYFCASSANNGELFFGEGSRLTVL.

The V and J genes are TRBV18 and TRBJ2-3, with D uncertain. CDR3 size: 15 residues. Germline-derived CDR1 and CDR2 are KGHSH and LQKENI. V was trimmed by 2 bases and J by 2 bases, leaving 11 bases between them. The CDR3 DNA sequence: TGTGCCAGCTCACCATCCCCAGCCCCCACAGATACGCAGTATTTT. Encoded protein: CASSPSPAPTDTQYF.

V gene TRBV14 combines with J gene TRBJ2-1; TRBD2 aligns across 7 bases. J lost 4 bases, V lost 1 base, and 10 bases had no gene match. The CDR3 is made up of 17 amino acids. Germline CDR1 reads SGHDN; CDR2 reads FVKESK. CDR3 region: CASSQVGPSGKYNEQFF. As DNA, the CDR3 is TGTGCCAGCAGCCAAGTGGGTCCTAGCGGAAAATACAATGAGCAGTTCTTC. The full variable domain, with the rest looked up from reference TRBV14 and TRBJ2-1, is EAGVTQFPSHSVIEKGQTVTLRCDPISGHDNLYWYRRVMGKEIKFLLHFVKESKQDESGMPNNRFLAERTGGTYSTLKVQPAELEDSGVYFCASSQVGPSGKYNEQFFGPGTRLTVL.

The CDR3 DNA reads as TGCAGCGTCGGGACAGGTCCCACTTCTGGGTATGGCTACACCTTC. This sequence encodes CSVGTGPTSGYGYTF. The rearrangement uses TRBV29-1 and TRBJ1-2, with 8 bases aligning to TRBD1. V lost 6 bases to trimming and J lost 5 bases; unmatched junction nucleotides: 14. The CDR3 length is 15 residues. Germline V gives CDR1 SQVTM, CDR2 ANQGSEA.

The chain has TRBV5-1 and TRBJ1-6; 8 positions match TRBD1. Germline V CDR1 and CDR2: SGHRS, YFSETQ. This CDR3 contains 15 residues. Trimming took 4 bases from V and 10 from J; bases not matched to a gene: 10. DNA for the CDR3: TGCGCCAGCAGCGAAGGACAGGGCCGAGGATCACCCCTCCACTTT. Its translation: CASSEGQGRGSPLHF.